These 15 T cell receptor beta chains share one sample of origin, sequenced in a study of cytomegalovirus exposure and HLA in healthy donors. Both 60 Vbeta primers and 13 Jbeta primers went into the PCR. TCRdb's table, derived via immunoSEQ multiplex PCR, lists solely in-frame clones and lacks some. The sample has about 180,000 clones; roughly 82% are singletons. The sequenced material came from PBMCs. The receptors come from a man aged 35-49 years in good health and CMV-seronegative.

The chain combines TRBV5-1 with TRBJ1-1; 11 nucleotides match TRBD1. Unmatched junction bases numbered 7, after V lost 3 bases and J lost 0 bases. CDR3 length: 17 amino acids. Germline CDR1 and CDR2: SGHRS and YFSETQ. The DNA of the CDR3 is TGCGCCAGCAGCTCACGGACAGGGGGCGTCATGAACACTGAAGCTTTCTTT. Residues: CASSSRTGGVMNTEAFF. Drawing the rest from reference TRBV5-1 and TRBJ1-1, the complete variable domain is KAGVTQTPRYLIKTRGQQVTLSCSPISGHRSVSWYQQTPGQGLQFLFEYFSETQRNKGNFPGRFSGRQFSNSRSEMNVSTLELGDSALYLCASSSRTGGVMNTEAFFGQGTRLTVV.

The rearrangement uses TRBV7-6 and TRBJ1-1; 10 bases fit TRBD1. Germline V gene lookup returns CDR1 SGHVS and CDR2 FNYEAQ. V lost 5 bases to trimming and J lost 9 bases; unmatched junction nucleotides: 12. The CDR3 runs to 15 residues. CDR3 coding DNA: TGTGCCAGCAGCCCGGGACAGGGGATCTACCTCCAAGCTTTCTTT. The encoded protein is CASSPGQGIYLQAFF.

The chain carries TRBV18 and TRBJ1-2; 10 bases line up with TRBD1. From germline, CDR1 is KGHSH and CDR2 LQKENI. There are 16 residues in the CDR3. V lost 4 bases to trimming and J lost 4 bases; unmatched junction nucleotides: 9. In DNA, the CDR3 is TGTGCCAGCTCACTTTCGACAGGGGGCAAAGGCTATGGCTACACCTTC. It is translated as CASSLSTGGKGYGYTF.

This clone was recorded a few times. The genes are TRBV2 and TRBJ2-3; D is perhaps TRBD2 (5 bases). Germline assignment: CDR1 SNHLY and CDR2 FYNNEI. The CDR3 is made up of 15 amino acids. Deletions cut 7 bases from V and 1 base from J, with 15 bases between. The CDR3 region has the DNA TGTGCCAGCATGAGGCGGCTAGCTGGCACAGATACGCAGTATTTT. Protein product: CASMRRLAGTDTQYF.

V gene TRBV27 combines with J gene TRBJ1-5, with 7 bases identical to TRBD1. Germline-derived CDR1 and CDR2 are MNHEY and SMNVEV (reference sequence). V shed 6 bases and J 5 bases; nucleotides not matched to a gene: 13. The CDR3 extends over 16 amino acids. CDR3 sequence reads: CASRKDPGQRYQPQHF. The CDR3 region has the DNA TGTGCCAGCAGGAAAGATCCGGGACAGCGGTATCAGCCCCAGCATTTT.

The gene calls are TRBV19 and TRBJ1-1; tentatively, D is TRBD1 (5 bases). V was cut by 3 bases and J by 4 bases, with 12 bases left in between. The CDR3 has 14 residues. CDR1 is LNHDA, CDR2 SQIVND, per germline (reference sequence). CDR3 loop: CASSMGRGFTEAFF. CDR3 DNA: TGTGCCAGTAGTATGGGAAGGGGATTCACTGAAGCTTTCTTT.

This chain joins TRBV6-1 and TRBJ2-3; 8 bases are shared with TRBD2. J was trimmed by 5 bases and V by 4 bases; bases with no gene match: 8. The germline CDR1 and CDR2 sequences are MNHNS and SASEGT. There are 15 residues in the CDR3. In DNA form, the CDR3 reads TGTGCCAGCAGTGGAATGACGGGGGGGCAAGATACGCAGTATTTT. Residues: CASSGMTGGQDTQYF.

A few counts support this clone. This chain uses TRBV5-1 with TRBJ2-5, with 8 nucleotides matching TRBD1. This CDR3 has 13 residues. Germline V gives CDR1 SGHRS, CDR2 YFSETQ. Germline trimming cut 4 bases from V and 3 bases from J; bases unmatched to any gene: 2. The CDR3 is CASSPTGEETQYF. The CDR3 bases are TGCGCCAGCAGCCCGACAGGGGAAGAGACCCAGTACTTC.

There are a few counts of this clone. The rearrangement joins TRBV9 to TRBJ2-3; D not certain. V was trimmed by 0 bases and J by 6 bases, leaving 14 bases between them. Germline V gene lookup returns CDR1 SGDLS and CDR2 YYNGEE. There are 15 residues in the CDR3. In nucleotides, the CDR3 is TGTGCCAGCAGCGTAGCTAGGCCTCCCCAGGATACGCAGTATTTT. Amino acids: CASSVARPPQDTQYF.

DNA for the CDR3: TGTGCCAGCAGCTTAGCGCAGGGAGGTCGGGAAAAACTGTTTTTT. Translating gives CASSLAQGGREKLFF. The chain joins TRBV7-9 to TRBJ1-4; maybe TRBD1 (5 bases). V was clipped by 0 bases and J by 8 bases, with 13 bases between them. Per the germline V gene, CDR1 is SEHNR and CDR2 is FQNEAQ (reference sequence). This CDR3 spans 15 amino acids.

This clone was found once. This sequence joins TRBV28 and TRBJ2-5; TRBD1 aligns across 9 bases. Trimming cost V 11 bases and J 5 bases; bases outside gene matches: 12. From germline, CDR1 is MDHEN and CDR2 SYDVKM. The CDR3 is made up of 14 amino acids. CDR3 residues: CAGGKGQGRETQYF. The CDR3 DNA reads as TGTGCCGGGGGAAAGGGACAGGGTAGGGAGACCCAGTACTTC. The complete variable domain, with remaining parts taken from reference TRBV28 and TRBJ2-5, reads DVKVTQSSRYLVKRTGEKVFLECVQDMDHENMFWYRQDPGLGLRLIYFSYDVKMKEKGDIPEGYSVSREKKERFSLILESASTNQTSMYLCAGGKGQGRETQYFGPGTRLLVL.

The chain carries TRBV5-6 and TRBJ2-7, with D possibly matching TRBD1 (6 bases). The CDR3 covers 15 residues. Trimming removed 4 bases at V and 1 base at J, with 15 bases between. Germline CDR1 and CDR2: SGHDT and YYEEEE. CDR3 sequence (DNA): TGTGCCAGCAGCCGGCGGACAGTCAAGTCCTACGAGCAGTACTTC. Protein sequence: CASSRRTVKSYEQYF.

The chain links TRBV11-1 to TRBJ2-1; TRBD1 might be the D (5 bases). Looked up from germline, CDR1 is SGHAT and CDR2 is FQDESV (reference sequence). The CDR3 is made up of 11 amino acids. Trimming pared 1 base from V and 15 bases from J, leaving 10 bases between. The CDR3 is CASSLGRAAFF. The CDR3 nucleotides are TGTGCCAGCAGCTTAGGCAGGGCGGCGTTCTTC.

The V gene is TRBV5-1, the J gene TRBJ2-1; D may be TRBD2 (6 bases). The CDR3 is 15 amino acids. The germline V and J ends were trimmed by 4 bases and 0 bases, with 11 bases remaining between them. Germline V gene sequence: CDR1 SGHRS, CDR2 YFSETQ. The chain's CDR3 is CASSATSTSYNEQFF. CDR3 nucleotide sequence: TGCGCCAGCAGCGCCACTAGCACCTCCTACAATGAGCAGTTCTTC.

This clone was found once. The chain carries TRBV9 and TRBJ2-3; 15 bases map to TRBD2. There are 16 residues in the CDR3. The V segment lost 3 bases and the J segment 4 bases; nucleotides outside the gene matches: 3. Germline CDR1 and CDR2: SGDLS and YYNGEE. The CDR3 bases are TGTGCCAGCAGCGGGACTAGCGGGGGGGGCGCAGATACGCAGTATTTT. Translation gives CASSGTSGGGADTQYF. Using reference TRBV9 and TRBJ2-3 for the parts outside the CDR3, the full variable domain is DSGVTQTPKHLITATGQRVTLRCSPRSGDLSVYWYQQSLDQGLQFLIQYYNGEERAKGNILERFSAQQFPDLHSELNLSSLELGDSALYFCASSGTSGGGADTQYFGPGTRLTVL.